This T cell receptor beta chain derives from a study of graft-versus-host responses after intestinal transplantation (dated by TCRdb to about 2021). About the study as a whole: Multivisceral, liver-intestinal, or isolated intestinal transplants were received by the recipients. Every recipient was given anti-thymocyte globulin induction, then maintenance tacrolimus and steroids for approximately 3 years. Graft-versus-host and host-versus-graft alloreactive T cell clones were tracked in the graft, circulation and bone marrow after intestinal transplantation using bulk TCR-beta CDR3 sequencing. Alloreactive clones were identified by sequencing pre-transplant mixed lymphocyte reaction products and comparing these products with unstimulated pre-transplant donor and recipient T cells. The cohort enrolled around 23 intestinal transplant recipients including one retransplant, and a few patients lacking pretransplant specimens were excluded. A peak of at least 4% donor T cells among recipient peripheral blood mononuclear cells was the definition used for donor T cell macrochimerism. Rather than being sequenced by the commercial service, samples from a few later patients were sequenced in-house on an Illumina MiSeq and processed with MiXCR. The investigation overall reported the following: GvH clones were detected in recipient bone marrow, and some appeared earlier in ileal mucosa or blood, consistent with an intestinal mucosal origin. The conclusions were limited by the relatively low number and heterogeneity of the intestinal transplant patients. High GvH to HvG T cell clonal ratios were observed in the allografts of patients with donor T cell macrochimerism. Early after transplant, declines in HvG clones were associated with peak levels of circulating GvH clones.

According to the study, the label for this sample's time point signals: cells obtained before transplantation from donor or recipient. CD3+CD4+ and CD3+CD8+ populations were FACS-sorted from unstimulated pre-transplant donor and recipient cells taken from spleen or lymph nodes. Library preparation used the immunoSEQ multiplex PCR assay. For most patients, genomic DNA was isolated with the Qiagen DNeasy Blood and Tissue Kit and shipped frozen to Adaptive Biotechnologies for TCR sequencing. For most patients, high-throughput TCR-beta CDR3 sequencing of genomic DNA was performed by Adaptive Biotechnologies. The original methods were these. Adaptive's ImmunoSEQ software was the source of the TCR sequencing data for over 15 patients, while three other patients were processed with MiXCR and VDJtools. To correct CD4 versus CD8 sorting errors, any sequence found in both subsets at a frequency ratio below 5:1 was removed. CDR3 nucleotide sequences shared between donor and recipient were removed because the origin of such sequences could not be assigned. To count as alloreactive, a clone needed at least 2-fold expansion over unstimulated cells and a minimum CFSE-low frequency of 0.002% (template counts) or 0.001% (read counts). Clones detected in sequenced pre-transplant spleen, lymph node, or MLR CFSE-low populations of the donor or recipient were defined as mappable. The cumulative frequency of alloreactive clones was calculated as a percentage of all sequences, weighted by copy number. TCRdb holds this immuneACCESS table with in-frame rearrangements only. Some clones are missing; in checked studies, unresolved V genes explain under half, and the rest has no known cause. V and J calls and clone size are given by that table; D and trimming were obtained from the DNA. The sample table contains about 120,000 clones; only one count was recorded for just over 90% of them. The ten biggest clones cover approximately 0.17% of the sample.

As regards this clone: Its binding antigen is unknown. Base qualities are not recorded, but no much larger clone differs from it by a single base.

Via the germline V gene, CDR1 is KGHSH and CDR2 LQKENI. V trim: 6 bases; J trim: 5 bases; unmatched bases: 9. From the cysteine through the phenylalanine, the CDR3 covers 16 amino acids. This entry keeps only the CDR3 DNA: 48 bases, framed from base 1. Material: unstimulated CD4+ T cells sorted from spleen or lymph node cells, obtained before intestinal transplant. The sequence links TRBV18 to TRBJ1-5; 11 nucleotides in the junction match TRBD1. This receptor was obtained from a human donor who received an intestinal transplant. CDR3 sequence: CASSPGTGGEDQPQHF. The sequence in DNA is TGTGCCAGCTCCCCCGGGACAGGGGGTGAGGATCAGCCCCAGCATTTT.